One TCR beta chain is described in this entry. The antigen remains unidentified. Trimming at V came to 4 bases and at J to 1 base, leaving 2 bases not matched to a gene. CDR3 length: 14 residues. Germline CDR1 is SQVTM and CDR2 is ANQGSEA. This sample is drawn from a study of cytomegalovirus exposure and HLA in healthy donors. Researchers ran the PCR with 60 Vbeta and 13 Jbeta primers. Libraries were prepared by immunoSEQ multiplex PCR; TCRdb keeps only in-frame clonotypes and omits some of them. The sample consists of 120,000 or so clones, 80% of them appearing once. Study-wide results and caveats: Cytomegalovirus-associated status was assigned to about 150 TCR beta chains. An analysis was carried out at a later point. It showed that HLA-associated TCR beta chains were more clonally expanded than equally common non-associated chains.

The TCR sequence derives from a man in his forties in good health and CMV-seronegative. The specimen sequenced was PBMCs. The chain combines TRBV29-1 with TRBJ2-3; 10 bases align to TRBD2. The CDR3 region is CSVGGTSGTDTQYF. CDR3 in DNA: TGCAGCGTTGGGGGGACTAGCGGCACAGATACGCAGTATTTT.